These 20 T cell receptor beta chains share one sample of origin, sequenced in a study of blood T cells in healthy people across ages. The authors ran a second PCR of about 6 to 11 cycles using a sample-barcoded 5' primer and a J-beta primer mix. TCRdb used MiXCR to reprocess the 5' RACE reads, holding one entry per CDR3 protein. The data contain fewer than 650,000 distinct CDR3 sequences, about 27% of them singletons. The sample was also reused in another study, on T cells of mothers and their children.

Source material: blood. The origin of the receptors is a boy aged 2 to 10 in good health.

The CDR3 DNA follows: TGTGCCAGCAGAGCCGGGACAGGGAACCTAGCCACCTTC. Protein: CASRAGTGNLATF. The V and J genes are TRBV2 and TRBJ1-2; 9 bases align to TRBD1. With V trimmed by 6 bases and J by 13 bases, 12 bases remained unmatched. CDR1 and CDR2 from the germline V gene are SNHLY and FYNNEI. The CDR3 runs 13 residues.

The table lists this clonotype with a few counts. A much larger clone differs by one base, so this may be a read error. The V and J genes are TRBV29-1 and TRBJ1-6; TRBD1 is a possible D gene (6 bases). Trimming removed 8 bases from V and 8 bases from J, with 16 bases in between. Germline V gene sequence: CDR1 SQVTM, CDR2 ANQGSEA. This CDR3 contains 13 residues. CDR3 region: CSIAVGGDSPLHF. The DNA of the CDR3 is TGCAGCATTGCGGTAGGGGGAGATTCACCCCTCCACTTT.

J is TRBJ2-7 and V is TRBV7-2; 8 bases are a match to TRBD2. Trimming at V came to 2 bases and at J to 1 base, leaving 7 bases not matched to a gene. The germline V gene encodes CDR1 SGHTA and CDR2 FQGNSA. The CDR3 spans 16 residues. Here the CDR3 reads CASSLTASGFSYEQYF. The CDR3, as DNA: TGTGCCAGCAGCTTAACGGCTAGCGGGTTTTCCTACGAGCAGTACTTC.

The chain has TRBV9 and TRBJ1-1, with D perhaps matching TRBD1 (6 bases). Looked up from germline, CDR1 is SGDLS and CDR2 is YYNGEE. The CDR3 runs 16 residues. Trimming took off 4 bases at V and 3 bases at J, with 19 bases between the two ends. The CDR3 DNA reads as TGTGCCAGCAGCCATCGACAGGATAGAGCGGACACTGAAGCTTTCTTT. Its translation is CASSHRQDRADTEAFF. The full variable domain, rest sourced from reference TRBV9 and TRBJ1-1, is DSGVTQTPKHLITATGQRVTLRCSPRSGDLSVYWYQQSLDQGLQFLIQYYNGEERAKGNILERFSAQQFPDLHSELNLSSLELGDSALYFCASSHRQDRADTEAFFGQGTRLTVV.

The chain recombines TRBV15 with TRBJ2-7; 9 nucleotides agree with TRBD1. This CDR3 is 14 amino acids long. The ends lost 3 bases at V and 3 bases at J; junction bases unmatched: 3. Germline V gene lookup returns CDR1 LNHNV and CDR2 YYDKDF (reference sequence). The CDR3 DNA is TGTGCCACCAGCAGGGGGGACAGGGTCTACGAGCAGTACTTC. Protein sequence: CATSRGDRVYEQYF.

The V gene is TRBV6-6, the J gene TRBJ2-7; TRBD2 is a possible D gene (6 bases). Deletions cut 4 bases from V and 5 bases from J, with 21 bases between. Per germline, CDR1 MNHNY and CDR2 SVGAGI (reference sequence). This CDR3 comprises 16 residues. Here the CDR3 reads CASSSSGRGRSNEQYF. CDR3 DNA: TGTGCCAGCAGTTCCTCGGGACGGGGGAGGTCTAACGAGCAGTACTTC.

The chain carries TRBV7-3 and TRBJ2-3; 11 nucleotides agree with TRBD2. V lost 5 bases to trimming and J lost 6 bases; unmatched junction nucleotides: 13. The CDR3 covers 17 residues. Germline-derived CDR1 and CDR2 are SGHTA and FQGTGA. CDR3 bases: TGTGCCAGCAGCCCTGGACTAGCGGGCCGGGGTCAGGATACGCAGTATTTT. It translates to CASSPGLAGRGQDTQYF. Drawing the rest from reference TRBV7-3 and TRBJ2-3, the complete variable domain is GAGVSQTPSNKVTEKGKYVELRCDPISGHTALYWYRQSLGQGPEFLIYFQGTGAADDSGLPNDRFFAVRPEGSVSTLKIQRTERGDSAVYLCASSPGLAGRGQDTQYFGPGTRLTVL.

V usage is TRBV7-2 and J usage is TRBJ2-3; possibly TRBD1 for D (6 bases). The CDR3 runs to 16 residues. Trimming cost V 5 bases and J 0 bases, with 15 bases left between them. Germline CDR1 reads SGHTA; CDR2 reads FQGNSA. The CDR3, as DNA: TGTGCCAGCAGCCCCCCCGGGACACTTAGCACAGATACGCAGTATTTT. Its translation is CASSPPGTLSTDTQYF.

V gene TRBV5-1 combines with J gene TRBJ2-3; D possibly corresponds to TRBD2 (6 bases). CDR1 is SGHRS and CDR2 is YFSETQ in the germline V gene. Trimming removed 5 bases from V and 0 bases from J, with 10 bases in between. This CDR3 is 14 amino acids long. CDR3 protein: CASSVAASTDTQYF. Written as DNA, the CDR3 is TGCGCCAGCAGTGTAGCGGCTAGCACAGATACGCAGTATTTT. Supplemented by reference TRBV5-1 and TRBJ2-3, the full variable domain reads KAGVTQTPRYLIKTRGQQVTLSCSPISGHRSVSWYQQTPGQGLQFLFEYFSETQRNKGNFPGRFSGRQFSNSRSEMNVSTLELGDSALYLCASSVAASTDTQYFGPGTRLTVL.

The CDR3 loop reads CSVLTGEGYEQYF. The CDR3, as DNA: TGCAGCGTATTGACAGGGGAAGGCTACGAGCAGTACTTC. V gene TRBV29-1 combines with J gene TRBJ2-7, with TRBD1 matching 8 bases. The V and J ends lost 6 bases and 3 bases, in that order; junction bases with no gene match: 7. The length of the CDR3 is 13 residues. In germline, CDR1 is SQVTM, CDR2 ANQGSEA.

The J gene is TRBJ2-2, the V gene TRBV21-1; TRBD2, the table's D call, lacks a check against the DNA. TRBV21-1 is designated a pseudogene. The CDR3 runs to 19 residues. The CDR3 DNA follows: TGTGCCAGCAGGTTCCAGCGGGGGGCCTGTCACGCGAACACCGGGGAGCTGTTTTTT. Translating it yields CASRFQRGACHANTGELFF.

The DNA of the CDR3 is TGTGCCAGCAGCCGCCTAAGTAGCGGGAGGTCCTACGAGCAGTACTTC. Its translation is CASSRLSSGRSYEQYF. This chain connects TRBV5-4 to TRBJ2-7; 10 nucleotides line up with TRBD2. Germline CDR1 is SGHNT and CDR2 is YYREEE (reference sequence). The CDR3 loop spans 16 amino acids. Unmatched junction bases numbered 8, after V lost 4 bases and J lost 1 base.

The V call is TRBV6-2 or TRBV6-3, the J call TRBJ2-1; possible D gene TRBD1, 6 bases. The V end lost 2 bases, the J end lost 5 bases, and 7 bases lay between the germline ends. CDR1 MNHEY and CDR2 SVGEGT come from the germline V gene. The length of the CDR3 is 13 residues. CDR3 loop: CASSYQGNNEQFF. CDR3 coding DNA: TGTGCCAGCAGTTACCAGGGGAACAATGAGCAGTTCTTC.

The chain employs TRBV15 and TRBJ2-3; 8 bases fit TRBD2. Germline V gene data show CDR1 as LNHNV and CDR2 as YYDKDF (reference sequence). The V segment lost 0 bases and the J segment 1 base; nucleotides outside the gene matches: 3. The CDR3 sequence is 16 residues long. This chain's CDR3 is CATSRDPGLGTDTQYF. In DNA form, the CDR3 reads TGTGCCACCAGCAGAGACCCGGGACTAGGCACAGATACGCAGTATTTT.

The chain combines TRBV29-1 with TRBJ2-7; TRBD2 matches at 8 bases. In germline, CDR1 is SQVTM, CDR2 ANQGSEA. This CDR3 is 11 amino acids long. Trimming cost V 6 bases and J 5 bases; bases outside gene matches: 3. CDR3 region: CSVTSADEQYF. Here the CDR3 DNA reads TGCAGCGTGACTAGCGCAGACGAGCAGTACTTC.

Only a few counts were recorded for this clonotype. This chain connects TRBV7-9 to TRBJ2-5; no clear D. The J call may not be correct, given that the DNA end is closer to TRBJ2-7. The CDR3 has 14 residues. Germline V gene data show CDR1 as SEHNR and CDR2 as FQNEAQ (reference sequence). This chain's CDR3 is CASSLLGNDDEQYF. Written as DNA, the CDR3 is TGTGCCAGCAGCTTGTTGGGGAATGATGACGAGCAGTACTTC.

This rearrangement joins TRBV30 to TRBJ2-7; D is perhaps TRBD2 (6 bases). The CDR3 runs 14 residues. V was clipped by 4 bases and J by 5 bases, with 18 bases between them. Germline-derived CDR1 and CDR2 are GTSNPN and SVGIG (reference sequence). The CDR3 loop is CAWTGRNSLDEQYF. The CDR3 nucleotides read TGTGCCTGGACAGGGAGGAATTCGTTGGACGAGCAGTACTTC.

The chain links TRBV10-2 to TRBJ2-2; D not resolved. The V gene lost 2 bases and the J gene lost 6 bases, with 7 bases spanning the gap. The CDR3 is 13 amino acids. Germline V gives CDR1 WSHSY, CDR2 SAAADI. CDR3 region: CASSEIAPGELFF. DNA for the CDR3: TGCGCCAGCAGTGAGATAGCTCCCGGGGAGCTGTTTTTT.

The rearrangement links TRBV2 to TRBJ2-5; 10 bases fit TRBD2. The CDR3 is 17 amino acids. Germline assignment: CDR1 SNHLY and CDR2 FYNNEI. V was pared by 1 base and J by 2 bases, with 7 bases of the junction left unmatched. CDR3 bases: TGTGCCAGCAGTGAAGGAGCACTAGCGGGATCTCAAGAGACCCAGTACTTC. Translating gives CASSEGALAGSQETQYF.

This clonotype appeared a few times. The chain joins TRBV29-1 to TRBJ2-7; 9 bases fit TRBD1. Trimming cost V 5 bases and J 6 bases; bases outside gene matches: 14. The CDR3 is 15 residues long. Germline V gene lookup returns CDR1 SQVTM and CDR2 ANQGSEA. CDR3 sequence reads: CSVRVLGQGLPEQYF. CDR3 coding DNA: TGCAGCGTTCGCGTTTTGGGACAGGGCCTTCCCGAGCAGTACTTC.